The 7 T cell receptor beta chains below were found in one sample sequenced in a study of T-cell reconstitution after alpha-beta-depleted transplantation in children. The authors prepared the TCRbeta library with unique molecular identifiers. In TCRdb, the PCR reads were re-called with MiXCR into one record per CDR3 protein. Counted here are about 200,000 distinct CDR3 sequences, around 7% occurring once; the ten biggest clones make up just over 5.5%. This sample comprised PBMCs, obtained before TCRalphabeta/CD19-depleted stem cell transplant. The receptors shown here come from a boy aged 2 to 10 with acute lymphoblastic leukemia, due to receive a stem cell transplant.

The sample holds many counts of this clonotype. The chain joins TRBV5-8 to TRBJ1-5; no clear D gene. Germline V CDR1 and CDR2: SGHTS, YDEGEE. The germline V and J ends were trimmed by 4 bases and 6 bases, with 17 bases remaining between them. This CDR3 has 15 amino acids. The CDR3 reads CASSPGLALSQPQHF. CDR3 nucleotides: TGTGCCAGCAGCCCTGGCCTAGCACTGTCTCAGCCCCAGCATTTT.

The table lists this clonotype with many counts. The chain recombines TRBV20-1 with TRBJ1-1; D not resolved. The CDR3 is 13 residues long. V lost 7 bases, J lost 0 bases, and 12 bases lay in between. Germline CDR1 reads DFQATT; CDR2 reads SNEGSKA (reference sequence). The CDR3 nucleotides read TGCAGTGTCTTCCGTTCTCTGAACACTGAAGCTTTCTTT. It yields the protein CSVFRSLNTEAFF.

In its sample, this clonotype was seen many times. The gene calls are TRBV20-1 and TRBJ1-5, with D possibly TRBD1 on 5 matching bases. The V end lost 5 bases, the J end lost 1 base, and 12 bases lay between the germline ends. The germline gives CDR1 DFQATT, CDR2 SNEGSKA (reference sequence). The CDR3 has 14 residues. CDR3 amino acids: CSARRGESNQPQHF. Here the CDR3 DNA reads TGCAGTGCTCGTCGGGGGGAGAGCAATCAGCCCCAGCATTTT.

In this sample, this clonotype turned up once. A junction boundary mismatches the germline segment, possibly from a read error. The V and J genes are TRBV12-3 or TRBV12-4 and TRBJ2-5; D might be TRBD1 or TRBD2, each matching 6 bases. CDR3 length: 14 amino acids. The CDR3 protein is CASSFRGLAETKYF. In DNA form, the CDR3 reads TGTGCCAGCAGTTTTCGGGGGCTAGCAGAGACCAAGTACTTC.

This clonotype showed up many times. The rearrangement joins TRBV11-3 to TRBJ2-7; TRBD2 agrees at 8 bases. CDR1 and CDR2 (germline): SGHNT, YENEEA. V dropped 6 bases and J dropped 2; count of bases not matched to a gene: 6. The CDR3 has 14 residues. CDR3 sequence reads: CASRRRGGPYEQYF. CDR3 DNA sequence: TGTGCCAGCAGGCGCCGGGGGGGTCCCTACGAGCAGTACTTC.

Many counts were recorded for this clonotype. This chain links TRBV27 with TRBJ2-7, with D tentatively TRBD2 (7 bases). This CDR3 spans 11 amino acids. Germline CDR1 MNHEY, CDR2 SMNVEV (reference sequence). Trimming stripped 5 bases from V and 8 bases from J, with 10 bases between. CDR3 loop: CASSPGGQQYF. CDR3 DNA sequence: TGTGCCAGCAGTCCCGGGGGGCAGCAGTACTTC.

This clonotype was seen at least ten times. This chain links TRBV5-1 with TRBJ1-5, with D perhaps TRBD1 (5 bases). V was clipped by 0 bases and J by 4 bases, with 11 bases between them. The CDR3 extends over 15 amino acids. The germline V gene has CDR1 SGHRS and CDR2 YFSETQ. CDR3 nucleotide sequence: TGCGCCAGCAGCTTGGGCGGGGACCCGAATCAGCCCCAGCATTTT. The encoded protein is CASSLGGDPNQPQHF.